The rows below give T cell receptor beta chains drawn from one sample of a study of identical twins. TCRdb processed the 5' RACE reads anew with MiXCR; each CDR3 protein has one entry. This repertoire shows about 790,000 distinct CDR3 sequences, roughly 18% found once; its top ten account for around 13%. This same sample was also taken into another study, of T cells expressing NK-cell markers.

What was sequenced was PBMCs. The receptor source for this set is a woman between 18 and 29 years old in good health. Each CDR3 is given with its conserved first and last residue. A D gene is named only where the DNA matches it firmly. Size values are once, few and many counts, or a class for expanded clones, and some rows have none.

V gene,clone size,J gene,D gene,CDR3 DNA,CDR3 protein
TRBV27,few,TRBJ2-1,.,TGTGCCAGCAACACGGGCCCAAACGGGAATGAGCAGTTCTTC,CASNTGPNGNEQFF
TRBV7-2,.,TRBJ2-5,.,TGTGCCAGCAGCTTAGTGCACCAAGAGACCCAGTACTTC,CASSLVHQETQYF
TRBV7-9,few,TRBJ2-7,.,TGTGCCAGCAGCTTTAGACAGTCCCACTACGAGCAGTACTTC,CASSFRQSHYEQYF
TRBV20-1,.,TRBJ2-1,TRBD2,TGCAGTGCACTAGGACCGGGACTAGCGGGCGGGAATGAGCAGTTCTTC,CSALGPGLAGGNEQFF
TRBV7-9,few,TRBJ2-2,TRBD2,TGTGCCAGCAGCTCGAACGCGGGAGCCGGGGAGCTGTTTTTT,CASSSNAGAGELFF
TRBV12-3/TRBV12-4,.,TRBJ2-6,.,TGTGCCAGCAGCCCCAGGTGGGGCTCTGGGGCCAACGTCCTGACTTTC,CASSPRWGSGANVLTF
TRBV7-9,.,TRBJ2-7,.,TGTGCCAGCAGCTTATCCACGTGGGGGGAGCAGTACTTC,CASSLSTWGEQYF
TRBV6-2/TRBV6-3,few,TRBJ2-1,TRBD2,TGTGCCAGCAGTTACCCGGGACTAGCGGGAGCAGAGCAGTTCTTC,CASSYPGLAGAEQFF
TRBV7-9,few,TRBJ1-5,.,TGTGCCAGCAGCCGCGGGGGAGGGGTAAGTTCAAGGCAGCCCCAGCATTTT,CASSRGGGVSSRQPQHF
TRBV9,.,TRBJ2-7,.,TGTGCCAGCAGCGTGAACCAGGGTGGGGGCGAGCAGTACTTC,CASSVNQGGGEQYF
TRBV3-1,.,TRBJ2-7,.,TGTGCCAGCAGCAAGGTACGGGAGCTACCGTACGAGCAGTACTTC,CASSKVRELPYEQYF
TRBV5-6,.,TRBJ2-7,.,TGTGCCAGCAGCTTGGGACCCCCAAAGGATTCCTACGAGCAGTACTTC,CASSLGPPKDSYEQYF
TRBV7-2,few,TRBJ2-3,.,TGTGCCAGCAGCCCCCAGGGGTCTAGCACAGATACGCAGTATTTT,CASSPQGSSTDTQYF
TRBV20-1,.,TRBJ2-2,.,TGCAGTGCTAGGGGGACCCTTTTTACCGGGGAGCTGTTTTTT,CSARGTLFTGELFF